One and the same sample provided the 9 T cell receptor beta chains below, sequenced in a study of cytomegalovirus exposure and HLA in healthy donors. Both 60 Vbeta primers and 13 Jbeta primers went into the PCR. Sequenced by immunoSEQ multiplex PCR; TCRdb stores in-frame clones only, minus some. The sample contains 180,000 or so clones, approximately 85% of which appear only once. The sequencing input was PBMCs. Receptors originate from a woman aged 50 to 60 in good health and CMV-seropositive.

This chain joins TRBV28 and TRBJ1-1; 7 nucleotides agree with TRBD1. The CDR3 is 13 amino acids. Germline assignment: CDR1 MDHEN and CDR2 SYDVKM. With 7 bases clipped from V and 12 bases from J, the junction kept 14 bases outside the gene matches. CDR3 sequence: CASIQYPSGGSFF. The CDR3 region has the DNA TGTGCCAGCATCCAATATCCCTCAGGGGGTTCTTTCTTT.

This sequence joins TRBV30 and TRBJ2-5; possibly TRBD1 for D (5 bases). V lost 4 bases and J 5 bases, leaving 14 bases between the germline ends. This CDR3 has 13 residues. The V gene's germline CDR1 is GTSNPN and CDR2 SVGIG (reference sequence). CDR3 sequence: CAWTSGPGETQYF. CDR3 bases: TGTGCCTGGACCTCAGGGCCAGGGGAGACCCAGTACTTC. Full variable domain (rest looked up from reference TRBV30 and TRBJ2-5): SQTIHQWPATLVQPVGSPLSLECTVEGTSNPNLYWYRQAAGRGLQLLFYSVGIGQISSEVPQNLSASRPQDRQFILSSKKLLLSDSGFYLCAWTSGPGETQYFGPGTRLLVL.

V and J are TRBV28 and TRBJ2-3; TRBD2 matches at 8 bases. The J segment lost 8 bases and the V segment lost 8 bases, leaving 15 bases of the junction unmatched. CDR3 length: 15 amino acids. In germline, CDR1 is MDHEN, CDR2 SYDVKM. In nucleotides, the CDR3 is TGTGCCAGCGGCACCAAGCGGGAGCCCCGGGCTACGCAGTATTTT. It specifies CASGTKREPRATQYF.

This clone came up a few times. J is TRBJ1-3 and V is TRBV4-3; D is perhaps TRBD1 (5 bases). Trimming removed 1 base at V and 2 bases at J, with 12 bases between. Germline values: CDR1 LGHNA, CDR2 YSLEER. The CDR3 sequence is 16 residues long. CDR3: CASSQARGGAGNTIYF. In DNA, the CDR3 is TGCGCCAGCAGCCAAGCTAGGGGAGGTGCTGGAAACACCATATATTTT.

The chain has TRBV28 and TRBJ2-7, with 14 bases fitting TRBD2. CDR1 MDHEN and CDR2 SYDVKM come from the germline V gene. Trimming cost V 6 bases and J 3 bases; bases outside gene matches: 7. The CDR3 totals 16 residues. In DNA, the CDR3 is TGTGCCAGCAGCCGGGGGACTAGCGGGAGAAACTACGAGCAGTACTTC. Translating it yields CASSRGTSGRNYEQYF.

This clone came up once. This chain links TRBV19 with TRBJ1-5, with a tentative D call TRBD1 (6 bases). The germline V gene has CDR1 LNHDA and CDR2 SQIVND (reference sequence). CDR3 size: 15 residues. Trimming pared 3 bases from V and 7 bases from J, leaving 16 bases between. The CDR3 is CASSIWEGGNQPQHF. Written as DNA, the CDR3 is TGTGCCAGTAGTATTTGGGAGGGGGGGAACCAGCCCCAGCATTTT. The full variable domain, its missing parts supplied by reference TRBV19 and TRBJ1-5, is DGGITQSPKYLFRKEGQNVTLSCEQNLNHDAMYWYRQDPGQGLRLIYYSQIVNDFQKGDIAEGYSVSREKKESFPLTVTSAQKNPTAFYLCASSIWEGGNQPQHFGDGTRLSIL.

Only one count was recorded for this clone. The chain recombines TRBV6-5 with TRBJ2-1, with 7 bases matching TRBD2. CDR1 is MNHEY and CDR2 is SVGAGI in the germline V gene. The ends lost 7 bases at V and 4 bases at J; junction bases unmatched: 10. The CDR3 totals 15 residues. The CDR3 DNA reads as TGTGCCAGCACCCGGGGGACTAAGAGTTACAATGAGCAGTTCTTC. Its protein product is CASTRGTKSYNEQFF.

V and J are TRBV7-2 and TRBJ2-5; no firm D call. The V gene lost 3 bases and the J gene lost 7 bases, with 6 bases spanning the gap. CDR3 length equals 11 residues. Germline V CDR1 and CDR2: SGHTA, FQGNSA. The CDR3 coding sequence is TGTGCCAGCAGCTTTACCGGGACCCAGTACTTC. Encoded protein: CASSFTGTQYF.

V and J are TRBV7-9 and TRBJ2-6; maybe TRBD2 (6 bases). CDR1 and CDR2 from the germline V gene are SEHNR and FQNEAQ (reference sequence). Trimming left V 5 bases short and J 0 bases short, with 11 bases between. This CDR3 has 16 residues. In DNA form, the CDR3 reads TGTGCCAGCAGCCCGCGGCGGGGCTCTGGGGCCAACGTCCTGACTTTC. Amino acids: CASSPRRGSGANVLTF.